Here is one T cell receptor beta chain with its context. The data stem from a study of blood T cells in healthy people across ages. Sample-barcoded 5' priming and a J-beta primer mix drove a second PCR of roughly 6 to 12 cycles. In TCRdb, the 5' RACE reads were re-called with MiXCR into one record per CDR3 protein. Here the sample spans about 940,000 distinct CDR3 sequences, 40% to 60% being singletons. Each of the donors had roughly 9.7 milliliters of peripheral blood drawn into EDTA-treated Vacutainer tubes. The CDR3 has 16 residues. After removal of 6 bases from V and 5 bases from J, the junction contained 15 bases not matched to a gene. Germline V gene lookup returns CDR1 MNHNS and CDR2 SASEGT.

Sequencing used blood. This receptor was obtained from a man aged 30 to 45 in good health. The chain employs TRBV6-1 and TRBJ2-5; TRBD1 agrees at 7 bases. The CDR3 nucleotides read TGTGCCAGCAGCCCCAGAACGGGGTTCAGGGGGGAGACCCAGTACTTC. This encodes CASSPRTGFRGETQYF.